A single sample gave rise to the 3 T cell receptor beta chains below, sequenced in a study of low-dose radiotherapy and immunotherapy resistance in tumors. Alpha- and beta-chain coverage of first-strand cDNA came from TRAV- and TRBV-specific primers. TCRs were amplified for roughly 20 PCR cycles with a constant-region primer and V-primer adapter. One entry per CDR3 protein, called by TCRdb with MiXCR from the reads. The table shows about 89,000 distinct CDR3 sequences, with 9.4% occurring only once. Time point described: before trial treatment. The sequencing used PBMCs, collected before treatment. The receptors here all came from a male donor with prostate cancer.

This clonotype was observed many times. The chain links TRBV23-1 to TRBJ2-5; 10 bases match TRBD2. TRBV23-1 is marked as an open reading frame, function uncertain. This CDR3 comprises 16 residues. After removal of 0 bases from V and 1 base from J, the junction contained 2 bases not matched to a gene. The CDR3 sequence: CASSQSLAGAQETQYF. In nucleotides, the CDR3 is TGCGCCAGCAGTCAATCCCTAGCGGGGGCCCAAGAGACCCAGTACTTC.

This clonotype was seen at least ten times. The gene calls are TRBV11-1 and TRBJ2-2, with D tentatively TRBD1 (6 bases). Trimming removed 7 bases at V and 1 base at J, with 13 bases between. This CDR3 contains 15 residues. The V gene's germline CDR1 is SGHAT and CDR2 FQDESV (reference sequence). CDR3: CASKNRELNTGELFF. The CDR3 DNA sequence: TGTGCCAGCAAAAACAGGGAATTGAACACCGGGGAGCTGTTTTTT.

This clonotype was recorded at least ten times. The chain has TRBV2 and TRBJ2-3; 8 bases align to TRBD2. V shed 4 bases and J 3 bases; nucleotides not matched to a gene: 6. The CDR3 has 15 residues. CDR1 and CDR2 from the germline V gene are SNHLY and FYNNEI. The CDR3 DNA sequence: TGTGCCAGCAGTGTAAATCGGGGGGGGACAGATACGCAGTATTTT. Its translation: CASSVNRGGTDTQYF.